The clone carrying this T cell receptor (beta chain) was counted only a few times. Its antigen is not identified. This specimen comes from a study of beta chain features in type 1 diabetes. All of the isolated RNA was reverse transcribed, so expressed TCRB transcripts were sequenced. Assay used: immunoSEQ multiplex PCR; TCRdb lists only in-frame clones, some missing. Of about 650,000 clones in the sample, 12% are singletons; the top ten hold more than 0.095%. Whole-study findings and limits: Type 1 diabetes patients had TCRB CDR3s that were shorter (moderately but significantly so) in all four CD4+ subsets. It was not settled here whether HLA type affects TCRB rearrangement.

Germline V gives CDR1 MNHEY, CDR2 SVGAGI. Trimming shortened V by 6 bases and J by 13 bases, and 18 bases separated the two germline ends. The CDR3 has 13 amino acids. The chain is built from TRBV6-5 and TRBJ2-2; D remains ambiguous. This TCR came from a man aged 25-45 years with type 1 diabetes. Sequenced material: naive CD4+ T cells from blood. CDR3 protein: CASRLRAFTGLFF. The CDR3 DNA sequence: TGTGCCAGCAGGCTACGGGCCTTCACGGGGCTGTTTTTT.